The present T cell receptor beta chain was sequenced within a study of PD-1 blockade in classical Hodgkin lymphoma. The assay was immunoSEQ multiplex PCR, and TCRdb's table has in-frame clones only and misses some. This repertoire shows approximately 51,000 clones, just under 75% found once; its top ten account for around 15%. Each patient relapsed following autologous stem cell transplantation, and prior brentuximab vedotin exposure differed. Patients reached a best response of complete response, partial response or progressive disease. Germline CDR1 reads SGDLS; CDR2 reads YYNGEE. V lost 4 bases and J 3 bases, leaving 17 bases between the germline ends. CDR3 size: 15 residues.

The source of this sequence is a human donor with classical Hodgkin lymphoma. Here the sequenced sample was peripheral blood mononuclear cells (PBMCs), taken before the second cycle of nivolumab. This sequence joins TRBV9 and TRBJ2-7, with D perhaps being TRBD1 or TRBD2 (7 bases each). The CDR3 loop reads CASSLQGGPNYEQYF. In DNA, the CDR3 is TGTGCCAGCAGCCTCCAGGGGGGGCCCAACTACGAGCAGTACTTC.